Reported below is one T cell receptor (beta chain). What it recognizes is unknown. This sample is part of a study of OX40 agonist ivuxolimab in advanced cancers. Study as a whole: The patients received agonistic anti-OX40 (CD134) antibody ivuxolimab. Study conclusions and caveats: The study found among the lowest clonal expansion in partial responders at 0.1-3.0 mg/kg. Dosing at 0.1 to 3.0 mg/kg was accompanied by clonal expansion of CD4+ and CD8+ blood T cells by week 6. Which antigen the expanded peripheral T cells recognized is unknown.

From germline, CDR1 is SGHRS and CDR2 YFSETQ. V lost 1 base, J lost 3 bases, and 4 bases stayed unmatched. This CDR3 region has 16 residues. Profiling relied on immunoSEQ multiplex PCR, and the TCRdb table lists in-frame clones only, not all of them. The repertoire consists of around 78,000 clones, with over 75% occurring once and the leading ten covering over 0.2%. The sample was CD4+ or CD8+ T cells sorted from blood, taken in a trial of the OX40 agonist ivuxolimab. The chain is built from TRBV5-1 and TRBJ2-2, with TRBD1 matching 9 bases. The receptor's source is an adult with an advanced solid tumor such as melanoma, head and neck, liver or kidney cancer. CDR3 sequence reads: CASSLSGTGHTGELFF. CDR3 bases: TGCGCCAGCAGCTTGTCCGGGACAGGGCACACCGGGGAGCTGTTTTTT. Full variable domain (remainder filled in from reference TRBV5-1 and TRBJ2-2): KAGVTQTPRYLIKTRGQQVTLSCSPISGHRSVSWYQQTPGQGLQFLFEYFSETQRNKGNFPGRFSGRQFSNSRSEMNVSTLELGDSALYLCASSLSGTGHTGELFFGEGSRLTVL.